This record concerns one TCR beta chain sequence. The antigen is not known. This specimen belongs to a study of Ad26.COV2.S vaccination and SARS-CoV-2 variants. Turning to the study itself: Ad26.COV2.S was injected intramuscularly once or twice, 56 days apart. Findings and limits, study-wide: Substantial response breadth was reportedly seen for spike-specific CD8+ and CD4+ T cells after vaccination. Comparable non-spike TCR breadth was observed in vaccine and placebo recipients.

Assay used: immunoSEQ multiplex PCR; TCRdb lists only in-frame clones, some missing. The sample holds hundreds of thousands of clones; 80% to 90% are singletons and the top ten take around 5%. The treatment was: around 19 received Ad26.COV2.S at low or high dose, single or two shots; a few received placebo; per-sample allocation not given. Samples analyzed were those drawn on day 63 after the first vaccine or placebo injection. V shed 4 bases and J 1 base; nucleotides not matched to a gene: 6. This CDR3 is built from 19 residues. The V gene's germline CDR1 is SGHNT and CDR2 YENEEA. Sample: peripheral blood, taken in a trial of Ad26.COV2.S vaccine versus placebo. The receptor was derived from a person aged 18 to 65 who received the Ad26.COV2.S COVID-19 vaccine or a placebo. The V gene is TRBV11-3, the J gene TRBJ2-2; 16 bases are shared with TRBD2. CDR3 coding DNA: TGTGCCAGCAGCTCAACCGGGACTAGCGGGAGGGAGAACACCGGGGAGCTGTTTTTT. Translated: CASSSTGTSGRENTGELFF.